This entry describes one T cell receptor (beta chain). The data were produced by immunoSEQ multiplex PCR, yet TCRdb's version contains in-frame clones alone and is incomplete. The sample records fewer than 1 million clones, about 96% being singletons. Naive CD8 populations comprised CD45RO-negative cells positively selected for CCR7, excluding terminally differentiated effector memory CD45RA+ cells. The data were taken from a study of shared clonotypes between healthy human individuals. Germline CDR1 SNHLY, CDR2 FYNNEI. Unmatched junction bases numbered 13, after V lost 6 bases and J lost 7 bases. The CDR3 runs to 15 residues.

The source material was naive CD8+ T cells sorted from blood. J is TRBJ2-3 and V is TRBV2; TRBD2 aligns across 7 bases. The receptor was derived from a man in his thirties or forties in good health. In DNA form, the CDR3 reads TGTGCCAGCAGCCCGCTAGCGGTCCCCGGATATACGCAGTATTTT. Translated, it gives CASSPLAVPGYTQYF.